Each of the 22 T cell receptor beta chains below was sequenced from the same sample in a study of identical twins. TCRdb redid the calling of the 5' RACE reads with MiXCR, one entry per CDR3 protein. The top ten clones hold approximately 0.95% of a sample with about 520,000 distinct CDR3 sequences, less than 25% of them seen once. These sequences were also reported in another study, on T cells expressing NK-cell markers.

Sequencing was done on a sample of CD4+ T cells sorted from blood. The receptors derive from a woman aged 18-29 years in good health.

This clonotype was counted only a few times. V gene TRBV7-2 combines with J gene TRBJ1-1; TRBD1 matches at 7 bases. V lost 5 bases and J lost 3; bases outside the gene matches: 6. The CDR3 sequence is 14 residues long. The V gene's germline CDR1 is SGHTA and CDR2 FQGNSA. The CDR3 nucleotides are TGTGCCAGCAGCCTAAGGGACAGCGACACTGAAGCTTTCTTT. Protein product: CASSLRDSDTEAFF.

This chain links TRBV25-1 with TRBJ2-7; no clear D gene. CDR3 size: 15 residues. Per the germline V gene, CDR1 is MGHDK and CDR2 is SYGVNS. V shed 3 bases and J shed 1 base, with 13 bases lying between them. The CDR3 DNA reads TGTGCCAGCAGTGACCCTGGTTTCGGATCCTACGAGCAGTACTTC. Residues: CASSDPGFGSYEQYF.

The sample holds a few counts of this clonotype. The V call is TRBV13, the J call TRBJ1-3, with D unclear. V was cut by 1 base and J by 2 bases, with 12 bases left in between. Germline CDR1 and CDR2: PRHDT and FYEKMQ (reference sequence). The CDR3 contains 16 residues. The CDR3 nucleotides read TGTGCCAGCAGCTTAGATCGGCGGCAGACTGGAAACACCATATATTTT. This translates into CASSLDRRQTGNTIYF.

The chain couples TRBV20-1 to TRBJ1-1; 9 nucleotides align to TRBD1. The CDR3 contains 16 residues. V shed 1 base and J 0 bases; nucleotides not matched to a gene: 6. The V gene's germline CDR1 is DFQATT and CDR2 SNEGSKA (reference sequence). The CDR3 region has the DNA TGCAGTGCTAGAGCGACAGGGGGAGGGGTGAACACTGAAGCTTTCTTT. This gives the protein CSARATGGGVNTEAFF.

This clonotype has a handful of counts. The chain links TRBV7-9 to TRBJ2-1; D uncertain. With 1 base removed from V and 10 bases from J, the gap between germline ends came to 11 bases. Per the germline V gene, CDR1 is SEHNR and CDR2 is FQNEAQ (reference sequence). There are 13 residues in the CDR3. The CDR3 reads CASSLVGLEEQFF. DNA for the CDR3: TGTGCCAGCAGCTTAGTGGGCCTCGAGGAGCAGTTCTTC.

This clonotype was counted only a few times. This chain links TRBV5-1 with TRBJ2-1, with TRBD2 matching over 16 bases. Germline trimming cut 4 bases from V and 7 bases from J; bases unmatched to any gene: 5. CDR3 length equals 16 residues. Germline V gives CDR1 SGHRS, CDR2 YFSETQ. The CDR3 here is CASSPGTSGGVNEQFF. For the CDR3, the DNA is TGCGCCAGCAGCCCCGGGACTAGCGGGGGGGTTAATGAGCAGTTCTTC.

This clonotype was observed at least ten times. CDR3 in amino acids: CASIRQGGTEAFF. CDR3 DNA sequence: TGTGCCAGCATCCGTCAGGGGGGCACTGAAGCTTTCTTT. The chain joins TRBV2 to TRBJ1-1; 7 bases are shared with TRBD1. Looked up from germline, CDR1 is SNHLY and CDR2 is FYNNEI. The CDR3 runs 13 residues. V dropped 7 bases and J dropped 4; count of bases not matched to a gene: 6.

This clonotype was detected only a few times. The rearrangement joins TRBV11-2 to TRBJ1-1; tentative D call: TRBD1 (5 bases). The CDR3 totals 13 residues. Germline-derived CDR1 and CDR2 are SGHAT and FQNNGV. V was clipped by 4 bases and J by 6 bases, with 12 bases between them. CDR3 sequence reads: CASSSNQGSEAFF. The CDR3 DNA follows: TGTGCCAGCAGCTCGAATCAGGGCTCTGAAGCTTTCTTT.

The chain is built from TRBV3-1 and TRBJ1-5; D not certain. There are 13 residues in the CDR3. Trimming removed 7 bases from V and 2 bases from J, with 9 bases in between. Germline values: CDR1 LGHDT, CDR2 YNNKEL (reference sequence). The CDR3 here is CASITNCNQPQHF. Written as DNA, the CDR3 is TGTGCCAGCATCACAAACTGCAATCAGCCCCAGCATTTT.

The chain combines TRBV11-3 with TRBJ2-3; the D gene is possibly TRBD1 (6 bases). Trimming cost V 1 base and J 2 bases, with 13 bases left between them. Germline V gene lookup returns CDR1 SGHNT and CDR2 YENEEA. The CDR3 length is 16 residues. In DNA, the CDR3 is TGTGCCAGCAGCTTAGTGGGCAGGGGCTACACAGATACGCAGTATTTT. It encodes CASSLVGRGYTDTQYF.

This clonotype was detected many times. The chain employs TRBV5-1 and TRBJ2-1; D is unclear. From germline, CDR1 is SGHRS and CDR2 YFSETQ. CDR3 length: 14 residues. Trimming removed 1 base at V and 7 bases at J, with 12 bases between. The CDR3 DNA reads TGCGCCAGCAGCTTGCCAGCGTTAGGGAATGAGCAGTTCTTC. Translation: CASSLPALGNEQFF. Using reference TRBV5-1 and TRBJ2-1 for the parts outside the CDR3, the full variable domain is KAGVTQTPRYLIKTRGQQVTLSCSPISGHRSVSWYQQTPGQGLQFLFEYFSETQRNKGNFPGRFSGRQFSNSRSEMNVSTLELGDSALYLCASSLPALGNEQFFGPGTRLTVL.

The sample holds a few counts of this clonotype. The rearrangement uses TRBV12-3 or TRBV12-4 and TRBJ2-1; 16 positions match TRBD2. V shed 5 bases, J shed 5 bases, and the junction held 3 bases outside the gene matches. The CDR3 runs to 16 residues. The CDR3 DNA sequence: TGTGCCAGCAGTCCGGGACTAGCGGGGGGGGACAATGAGCAGTTCTTC. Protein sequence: CASSPGLAGGDNEQFF.

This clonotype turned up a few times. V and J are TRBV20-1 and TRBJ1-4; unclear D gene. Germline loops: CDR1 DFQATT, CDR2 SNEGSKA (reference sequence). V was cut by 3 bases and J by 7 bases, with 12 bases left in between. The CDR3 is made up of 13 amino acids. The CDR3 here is CSASPPYGEKLFF. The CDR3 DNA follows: TGCAGTGCTAGCCCCCCTTACGGTGAAAAACTGTTTTTT.

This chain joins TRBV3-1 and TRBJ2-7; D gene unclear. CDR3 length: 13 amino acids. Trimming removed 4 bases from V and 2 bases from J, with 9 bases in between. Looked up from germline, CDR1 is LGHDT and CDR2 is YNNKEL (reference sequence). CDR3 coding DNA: TGTGCCAGCAGCCTCCAGCCTACCTACGAGCAGTACTTC. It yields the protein CASSLQPTYEQYF.

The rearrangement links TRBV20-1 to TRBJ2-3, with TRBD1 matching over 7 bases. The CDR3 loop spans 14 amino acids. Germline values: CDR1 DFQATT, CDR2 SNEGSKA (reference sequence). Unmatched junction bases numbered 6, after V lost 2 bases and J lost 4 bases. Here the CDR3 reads CSARTDRDPDTQYF. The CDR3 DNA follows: TGCAGTGCTAGAACCGACAGGGATCCAGATACGCAGTATTTT.

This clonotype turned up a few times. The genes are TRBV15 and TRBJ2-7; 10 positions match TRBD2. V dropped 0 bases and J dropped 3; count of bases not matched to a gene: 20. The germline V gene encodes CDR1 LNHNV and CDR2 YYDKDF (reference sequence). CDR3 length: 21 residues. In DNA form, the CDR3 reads TGTGCCACCAGCAGAGATAAACAACTAGGACTAGCGGTACAACAGGGCTACGAGCAGTACTTC. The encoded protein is CATSRDKQLGLAVQQGYEQYF. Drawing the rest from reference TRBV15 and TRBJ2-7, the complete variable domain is DAMVIQNPRYQVTQFGKPVTLSCSQTLNHNVMYWYQQKSSQAPKLLFHYYDKDFNNEADTPDNFQSRRPNTSFCFLDIRSPGLGDTAMYLCATSRDKQLGLAVQQGYEQYFGPGTRLTVT.

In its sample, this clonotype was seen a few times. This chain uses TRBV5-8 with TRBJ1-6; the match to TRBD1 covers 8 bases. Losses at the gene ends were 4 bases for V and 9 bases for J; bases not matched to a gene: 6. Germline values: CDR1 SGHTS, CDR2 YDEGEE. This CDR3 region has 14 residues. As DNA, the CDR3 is TGTGCCAGCAGCGTCGACAGGGGCCCTTCACCCCTCCACTTT. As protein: CASSVDRGPSPLHF.

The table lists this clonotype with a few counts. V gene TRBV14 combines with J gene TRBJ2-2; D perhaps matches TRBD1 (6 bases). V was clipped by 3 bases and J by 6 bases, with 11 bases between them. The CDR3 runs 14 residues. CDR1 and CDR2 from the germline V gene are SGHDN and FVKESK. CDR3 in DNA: TGTGCCAGCAGCCACCTAACAGGGTCCGGGGAGCTGTTTTTT. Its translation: CASSHLTGSGELFF.

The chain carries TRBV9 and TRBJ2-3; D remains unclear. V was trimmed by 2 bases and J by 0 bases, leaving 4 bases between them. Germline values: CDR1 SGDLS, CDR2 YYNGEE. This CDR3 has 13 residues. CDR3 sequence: CASSVSSTDTQYF. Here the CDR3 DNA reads TGTGCCAGCAGCGTTTCTAGCACAGATACGCAGTATTTT.

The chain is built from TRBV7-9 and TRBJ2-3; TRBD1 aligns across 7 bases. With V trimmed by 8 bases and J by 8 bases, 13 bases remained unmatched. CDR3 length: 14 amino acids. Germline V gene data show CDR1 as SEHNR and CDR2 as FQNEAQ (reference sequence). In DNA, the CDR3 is TGTGCCAGCCGCCCCGCAGGGGGTGCTGTTACGCAGTATTTT. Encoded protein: CASRPAGGAVTQYF. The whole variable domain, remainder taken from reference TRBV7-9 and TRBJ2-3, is DTGVSQNPRHKITKRGQNVTFRCDPISEHNRLYWYRQTLGQGPEFLTYFQNEAQLEKSRLLSDRFSAERPKGSFSTLEIQRTEQGDSAMYLCASRPAGGAVTQYFGPGTRLTVL.

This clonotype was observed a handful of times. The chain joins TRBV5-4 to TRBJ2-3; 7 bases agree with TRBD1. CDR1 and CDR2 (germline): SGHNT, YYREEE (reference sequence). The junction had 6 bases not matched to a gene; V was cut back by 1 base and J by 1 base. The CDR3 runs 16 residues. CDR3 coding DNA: TGTGCCAGCAGCTTGTCACAGGGGTTTGGCACAGATACGCAGTATTTT. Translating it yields CASSLSQGFGTDTQYF.

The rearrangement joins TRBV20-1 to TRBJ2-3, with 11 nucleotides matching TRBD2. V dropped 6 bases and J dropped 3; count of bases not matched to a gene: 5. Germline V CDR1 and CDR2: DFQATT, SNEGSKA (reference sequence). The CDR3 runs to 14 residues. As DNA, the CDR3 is TGCAGTGCGGGGGCTAGCGGGGGGACAGATACGCAGTATTTT. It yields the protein CSAGASGGTDTQYF.